Following are 10 T cell receptor beta chains from one sample sequenced in a study of immune evolution from preneoplasia to lung adenocarcinoma. Here immunoSEQ multiplex PCR was the method, and the copy in TCRdb shows in-frame clones only, minus some. This table has 9,000 to 13,000 clones, more than 70% appearing once. The sequenced sample was FFPE minimally invasive lung adenocarcinoma tissue. The receptor source for this set is an older person with lung adenocarcinoma.

V is TRBV6-5 and J is TRBJ2-2; 9 bases fit TRBD2. This CDR3 contains 15 residues. After removal of 3 bases from V and 5 bases from J, the junction contained 4 bases not matched to a gene. Germline CDR1 and CDR2: MNHEY and SVGAGI. CDR3 coding DNA: TGTGCCAGCAGTTATAGCGGGAGTCGAACCGGGGAGCTGTTTTTT. Its translation: CASSYSGSRTGELFF.

CDR3 nucleotide sequence: TGTGCCAGTAGTATGCGGACAACTAATGAAAAACTGTTTTTT. Translating it yields CASSMRTTNEKLFF. The chain employs TRBV19 and TRBJ1-4; no reliable D call. This CDR3 region has 14 residues. Trimming left V 3 bases short and J 0 bases short, with 5 bases between. The germline V gene encodes CDR1 LNHDA and CDR2 SQIVND (reference sequence).

The genes are TRBV7-9 and TRBJ2-2; 10 nucleotides agree with TRBD1. The germline gives CDR1 SEHNR, CDR2 FQNEAQ (reference sequence). The J segment lost 7 bases and the V segment lost 5 bases, leaving 13 bases of the junction unmatched. This CDR3 spans 17 amino acids. The CDR3 DNA reads as TGTGCCAGCAGCGCTACCATCGACAGGGGGCGTGTCGGGGAGCTGTTTTTT. Translation gives CASSATIDRGRVGELFF.

The chain uses TRBV5-1 and TRBJ2-3, with D possibly matching TRBD2 (6 bases). With 0 bases removed from V and 4 bases from J, the gap between germline ends came to 15 bases. The germline V gene encodes CDR1 SGHRS and CDR2 YFSETQ. The CDR3 sequence is 16 residues long. CDR3 coding DNA: TGCGCCAGCAGCTTGGCCCCTTTGAGGGAGGCAGATACGCAGTATTTT. It codes for CASSLAPLREADTQYF.

J is TRBJ1-3 and V is TRBV7-2, with 7 positions matching TRBD1. The junction had 8 bases not matched to a gene; V was cut back by 5 bases and J by 4 bases. This CDR3 contains 15 residues. The germline V gene has CDR1 SGHTA and CDR2 FQGNSA. CDR3 sequence (DNA): TGTGCCAGCAGCCTACACCCGGGACAGGGAAACACCATATATTTT. This sequence encodes CASSLHPGQGNTIYF.

V gene TRBV27 combines with J gene TRBJ2-2; the match to TRBD1 covers 9 bases. V was pared by 3 bases and J by 6 bases, with 8 bases of the junction left unmatched. Germline lookup yields CDR1 MNHEY and CDR2 SMNVEV (reference sequence). The CDR3 length is 16 residues. The CDR3 DNA reads TGTGCCAGCAGTTTGGAGGACAGGGGATCTTCCGGGGAGCTGTTTTTT. Its translation is CASSLEDRGSSGELFF.

The V call is TRBV19, the J call TRBJ2-2; TRBD2 is a possible D gene (5 bases). This CDR3 is 12 amino acids long. Germline CDR1 and CDR2: LNHDA and SQIVND (reference sequence). V lost 11 bases to trimming and J lost 6 bases, with 13 bases between them. CDR3 in DNA: TGTGCCGTGAGGGAGAGGGCCGGGGAGCTGTTTTTT. Protein product: CAVRERAGELFF.

This clone was observed a single time. The V and J genes are TRBV7-6 and TRBJ2-7, with 9 nucleotides matching TRBD1. J was trimmed by 5 bases and V by 5 bases; bases with no gene match: 10. Germline V gives CDR1 SGHVS, CDR2 FNYEAQ. The CDR3 sequence is 15 residues long. The CDR3: CASSPGTGFGNEQYF. CDR3 nucleotides: TGTGCCAGCAGCCCCGGGACAGGGTTTGGGAACGAGCAGTACTTC.

CDR3 loop: CASSSIVGNRVSNQPQHF. CDR3 nucleotides: TGTGCCAGCAGCTCGATAGTAGGGAACAGGGTGAGCAATCAGCCCCAGCATTTT. This chain connects TRBV7-2 to TRBJ1-5, with D perhaps TRBD1 (6 bases). Germline values: CDR1 SGHTA, CDR2 FQGNSA. Trimming shortened V by 4 bases and J by 1 base, and 20 bases separated the two germline ends. The CDR3 length is 18 residues.

V usage is TRBV5-6 and J usage is TRBJ1-1; tentatively, D is TRBD1 (5 bases). The CDR3 contains 15 residues. Looked up from germline, CDR1 is SGHDT and CDR2 is YYEEEE. V dropped 0 bases and J dropped 9 bases, with 18 bases sitting between them. The CDR3: CASSLVGSGGTKAFF. In DNA, the CDR3 is TGTGCCAGCAGCTTGGTCGGCTCAGGCGGGACCAAAGCTTTCTTT. Using reference TRBV5-6 and TRBJ1-1 for the parts outside the CDR3, the full variable domain is DAGVTQSPTHLIKTRGQQVTLRCSPKSGHDTVSWYQQALGQGPQFIFQYYEEEERQRGNFPDRFSGHQFPNYSSELNVNALLLGDSALYLCASSLVGSGGTKAFFGQGTRLTVV.